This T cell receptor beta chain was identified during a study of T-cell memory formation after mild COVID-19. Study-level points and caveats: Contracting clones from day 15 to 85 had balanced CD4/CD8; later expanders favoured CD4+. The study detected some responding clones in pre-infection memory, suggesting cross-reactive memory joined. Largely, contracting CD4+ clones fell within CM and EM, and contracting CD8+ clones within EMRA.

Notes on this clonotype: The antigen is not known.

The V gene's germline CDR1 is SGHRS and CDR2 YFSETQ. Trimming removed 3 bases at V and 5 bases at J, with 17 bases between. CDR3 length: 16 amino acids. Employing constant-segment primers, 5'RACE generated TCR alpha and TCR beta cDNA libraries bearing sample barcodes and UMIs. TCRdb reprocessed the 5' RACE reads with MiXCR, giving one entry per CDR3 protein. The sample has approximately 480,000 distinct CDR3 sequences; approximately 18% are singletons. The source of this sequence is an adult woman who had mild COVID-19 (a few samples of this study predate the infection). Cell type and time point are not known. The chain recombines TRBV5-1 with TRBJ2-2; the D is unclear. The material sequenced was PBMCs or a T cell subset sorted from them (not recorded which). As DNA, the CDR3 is TGCGCCAGCAGCTCGTCGGTTCCTCTCGGGACCGGGGAGCTGTTTTTT. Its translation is CASSSSVPLGTGELFF.